A single TCR beta chain is shown here with its context. The data stem from a study of blood T cell repertoires in COVID-19. Overall study context: PBMCs, B-cell-depleted T cells, or T cells were the source of the cDNA or gDNA that made up the material.

Per the study methods: Reference gene primers were amplified, and this amplification served to estimate nucleated cell counts. The repertoire was sequenced with immunoSEQ multiplex PCR; TCRdb's copy has only in-frame clones and lacks some. The V and J calls and clone size were taken over from that table, and D and trimming were inferred from the DNA. Here the sample spans 80,000 or so clones, around 89% being singletons. The sample comprised peripheral blood. This sequence originates from a human donor in a cohort sampled during active COVID-19.

The CDR3 spells CASKTGGAFYGYTF. The CDR3 DNA sequence: TGTGCCAGCAAGACAGGGGGCGCATTCTATGGCTACACCTTC. The chain links TRBV2 to TRBJ1-2; 10 nucleotides agree with TRBD1. CDR3 length: 14 residues. Germline trimming cut 7 bases from V and 4 bases from J; bases unmatched to any gene: 6. Germline-derived CDR1 and CDR2 are SNHLY and FYNNEI.